This T cell receptor beta chain was identified in a study of blood T cell repertoires in COVID-19. As for the study in general: COVID-19 samples from acute and convalescent phases originated in the United States, Italy and Spain.

Profiling relied on immunoSEQ multiplex PCR, and the TCRdb table lists in-frame clones only, not all of them. The table has 350,000 to 450,000 clones, 65% to 90% seen once; the top ten hold less than 9%. This CDR3 contains 14 residues. The trim removed 4 bases at V and 1 base at J, leaving 6 bases unmatched. Germline V gene sequence: CDR1 SQVTM, CDR2 ANQGSEA. The clonotype was recovered from a woman between 55 and 75 years old with COVID-19, enrolled during active disease. The rearrangement joins TRBV29-1 to TRBJ1-2, with 7 positions matching TRBD1. Sequenced sample: peripheral blood. The CDR3 DNA reads as TGCAGCGTTGTTAAAGGGGGCGTTAACTATGGCTACACCTTC. Amino acid sequence: CSVVKGGVNYGYTF.